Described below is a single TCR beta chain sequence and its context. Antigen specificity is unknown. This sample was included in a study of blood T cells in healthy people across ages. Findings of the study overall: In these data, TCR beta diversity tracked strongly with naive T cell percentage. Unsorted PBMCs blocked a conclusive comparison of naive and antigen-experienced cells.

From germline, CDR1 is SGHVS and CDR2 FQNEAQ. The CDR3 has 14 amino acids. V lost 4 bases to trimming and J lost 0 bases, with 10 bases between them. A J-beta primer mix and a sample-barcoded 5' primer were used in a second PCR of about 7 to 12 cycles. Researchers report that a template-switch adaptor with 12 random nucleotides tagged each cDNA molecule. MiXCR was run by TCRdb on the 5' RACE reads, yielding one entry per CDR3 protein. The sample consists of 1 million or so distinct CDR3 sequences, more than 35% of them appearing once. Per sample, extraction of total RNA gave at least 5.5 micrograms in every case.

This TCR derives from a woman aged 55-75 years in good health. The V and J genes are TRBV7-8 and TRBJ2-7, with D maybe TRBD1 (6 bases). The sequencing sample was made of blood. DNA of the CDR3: TGTGCCAGCAGCTACCAGGGGAGCTCCTACGAGCAGTACTTC. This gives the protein CASSYQGSSYEQYF.